These T cell receptor beta chains were read from a single sample in a study of blood T cell repertoires in COVID-19. Repertoires were generated with immunoSEQ multiplex PCR, while TCRdb's copy carries only in-frame clones and drops some. The repertoire holds 450,000 or so clones, with 80% to 95% as singletons. Input material: PBMCs or T cells enriched from blood (not recorded which). All receptors come from a young man who had recovered from COVID-19. Both conserved end residues are part of each CDR3. A D gene is named only where the DNA matches it firmly. Only part of the rows carry a size: once, few, many, or a class if the clone is expanded.

size: -; D: -; J: TRBJ2-1; V: TRBV7-9; DNA: TGTGCCAGCAGCCCACCCTACGATGAGCAGTTCTTC; CDR3: CASSPPYDEQFF
size: -; D: -; J: TRBJ2-7; V: TRBV4-1; DNA: TGCGCCAGCAGCCAAGAGGGCAGCTACGAGCAGTACTTC; CDR3: CASSQEGSYEQYF
size: -; D: TRBD1; J: TRBJ2-6; V: TRBV5-6; DNA: TGTGCCAGCAGCCAGGGGGACGGCCGGGCTGGGGCCAACGTCCTGACTTTC; CDR3: CASSQGDGRAGANVLTF
size: once; D: -; J: TRBJ2-6; V: TRBV24-1; DNA: TGTGCCACCAGTGACCGCAAGGGGTCTGGGGCCAACGTCCTGACTTTC; CDR3: CATSDRKGSGANVLTF
size: -; D: TRBD1; J: TRBJ1-6; V: TRBV9; DNA: TGTGCCAGCAGCGAACAGGGGGAAGGGAATTCACCCCTCCACTTT; CDR3: CASSEQGEGNSPLHF
size: few; D: -; J: TRBJ2-6; V: TRBV5-1; DNA: TGCGCCAGCAGCTCCACTGGGGCCAACGTCCTGACTTTC; CDR3: CASSSTGANVLTF
size: -; D: TRBD1; J: TRBJ1-4; V: TRBV11-2; DNA: TGTGCCAGCAGCTTCAACAGGGGAGGCCATGAAAAACTGTTTTTT; CDR3: CASSFNRGGHEKLFF
size: -; D: TRBD1; J: TRBJ1-2; V: TRBV9; DNA: TGTGCCAGCTCCCGGGGCGACAGGGGGCAAGGCTACACCTTC; CDR3: CASSRGDRGQGYTF
size: -; D: -; J: TRBJ1-3; V: TRBV7-2; DNA: TGTGCCAGCAGGAGAGCGGGGGACTCTGGAAACACCATATATTTT; CDR3: CASRRAGDSGNTIYF
size: -; D: -; J: TRBJ1-5; V: TRBV12-5; DNA: TGTGCTAGTGGAAAAACAGGGATTGGCAATCAGCCCCAGCATTTT; CDR3: CASGKTGIGNQPQHF
size: -; D: -; J: TRBJ1-1; V: TRBV4-1; DNA: TGCGCCAGCAGCCCAGGCGACCCCAGGGGCACTGAAGCTTTCTTT; CDR3: CASSPGDPRGTEAFF
size: -; D: -; J: TRBJ1-6; V: TRBV12-5; DNA: TGTGCTTCCCGAGGAGGGGTGGTGAAAAATTCACCCCTCCACTTT; CDR3: CASRGGVVKNSPLHF
size: -; D: -; J: TRBJ1-2; V: TRBV29-1; DNA: TGCAGCGTTGTAGACAGGCGAGTATTCTACACCTTC; CDR3: CSVVDRRVFYTF
size: -; D: -; J: TRBJ1-2; V: TRBV30; DNA: TGTGCCTGGAGTTATAATACAGGGTGGCCTGGTGGCTACACCTTC; CDR3: CAWSYNTGWPGGYTF
size: -; D: TRBD1; J: TRBJ2-6; V: TRBV28; DNA: TGTGCCAGCAGGGGACAGGGCTCTGGGGCCAACGTCCTGACTTTC; CDR3: CASRGQGSGANVLTF
size: -; D: -; J: TRBJ2-7; V: TRBV10-3; DNA: TGTGCCACCGGGAGCGACCCCTACGAGCAGTACTTC; CDR3: CATGSDPYEQYF
size: once; D: -; J: TRBJ1-4; V: TRBV15; DNA: TGTGCCACCAGCAGAGCCCCTACAGGGAGCGATGAAAAACTGTTTTTT; CDR3: CATSRAPTGSDEKLFF
size: -; D: -; J: TRBJ2-3; V: TRBV19; DNA: TGTGCCAGCGCCCCCCTCGGGGATCTGGATACGCAGTATTTT; CDR3: CASAPLGDLDTQYF
size: -; D: -; J: TRBJ2-1; V: TRBV11-2; DNA: TGTGCCAGCAGCTTAGGAGGGAGTGCGGTCTTC; CDR3: CASSLGGSAVF
size: -; D: -; J: TRBJ1-6; V: TRBV11-2; DNA: TGTGCCAGCAGCTTAGGCAGGATTAATTCACCCCTCCACTTT; CDR3: CASSLGRINSPLHF
size: -; D: TRBD2; J: TRBJ2-2; V: TRBV10-2; DNA: TGCGCCAGCAGACTAGCGGGAGGCGGCACCGGGGAGCTGTTTTTT; CDR3: CASRLAGGGTGELFF
size: once; D: -; J: TRBJ1-3; V: TRBV3-1/TRBV3-2; DNA: TGTGCCAGCAGCCAGGGGATCGGCGGGGGTGGAAACACCATATATTTT; CDR3: CASSQGIGGGGNTIYF
size: -; D: TRBD1; J: TRBJ2-2; V: TRBV5-6; DNA: TGTGCCAGCAGGATAGGGACAGGGAGAACCGGGGAGCTGTTTTTT; CDR3: CASRIGTGRTGELFF
size: -; D: -; J: TRBJ2-6; V: TRBV7-9; DNA: TGTGCCAGCAGCTACACGCACAGCTCTGGGGCCAACGTCCTGACTTTC; CDR3: CASSYTHSSGANVLTF
size: few; D: -; J: TRBJ1-4; V: TRBV2; DNA: TGTGCATCCAGTAGGGGTATGGGGGAAAAACTGTTTTTT; CDR3: CASSRGMGEKLFF
size: -; D: TRBD1; J: TRBJ1-5; V: TRBV30; DNA: TGTGCCTGGAGCCGATCTACTTCCGGGACAGGAGTCAATCAGCCCCAGCATTTT; CDR3: CAWSRSTSGTGVNQPQHF
size: -; D: -; J: TRBJ2-5; V: TRBV5-6; DNA: TGTGCCAGCAGCTTGGACTACGGCGAGACCCAGTACTTC; CDR3: CASSLDYGETQYF
size: -; D: -; J: TRBJ1-2; V: TRBV10-1; DNA: TGCGCCAGCAGTGGGCTGGAGGGAGGCTACACCTTC; CDR3: CASSGLEGGYTF
size: -; D: TRBD1; J: TRBJ1-2; V: TRBV28; DNA: TGTGCCTCGACGGACAGGGTCTATGGCTACACCTTC; CDR3: CASTDRVYGYTF
size: -; D: -; J: TRBJ2-1; V: TRBV7-8; DNA: TGTGCCAGCAGCTTAGACACCTACAATGAGCAGTTCTTC; CDR3: CASSLDTYNEQFF
size: -; D: TRBD1; J: TRBJ1-2; V: TRBV7-9; DNA: TGTGCCAGCACAGGGGGCGAAAACTATGGCTACACCTTC; CDR3: CASTGGENYGYTF
size: -; D: TRBD1; J: TRBJ2-7; V: TRBV27; DNA: TGTGCCAGCAGTATTCAGGGGACAGGGGCCTACGAGCAGTACTTC; CDR3: CASSIQGTGAYEQYF
size: -; D: -; J: TRBJ1-1; V: TRBV6-5; DNA: TGTGCCAGCAGTTCCGATCGCCAGGGCACTGAAGCTTTCTTT; CDR3: CASSSDRQGTEAFF
size: once; D: -; J: TRBJ2-3; V: TRBV9; DNA: TGTGCCAGCAGCGTAGAAGCGAGCACAGATACGCAGTATTTT; CDR3: CASSVEASTDTQYF
size: once; D: TRBD1; J: TRBJ2-7; V: TRBV7-9; DNA: TGTGCCAGCAGTTCAGGGACAGGAAACGAGCAGTACTTC; CDR3: CASSSGTGNEQYF
size: -; D: -; J: TRBJ1-6; V: TRBV18; DNA: TGTGCCAGCTCACCGTTAGACCGGGATAATTCACCCCTCCACTTT; CDR3: CASSPLDRDNSPLHF
size: -; D: TRBD2; J: TRBJ2-1; V: TRBV20-1; DNA: TGCAGTGCCAGTAGCGGGAGCTCCTACAATGAGCAGTTCTTC; CDR3: CSASSGSSYNEQFF
size: -; D: -; J: TRBJ1-1; V: TRBV19; DNA: TGTGCCAGTAGACACCGGGTTACGAACACTGAAGCTTTCTTT; CDR3: CASRHRVTNTEAFF
size: -; D: -; J: TRBJ2-7; V: TRBV6-1; DNA: TGTGCCAGCAGTGAATTTGGCAGGGAAGACGAGCAGTACTTC; CDR3: CASSEFGREDEQYF
size: -; D: -; J: TRBJ1-2; V: TRBV27; DNA: TGTGCCAGCAGTTTAGCCAGGGGTCATGGCTACACCTTC; CDR3: CASSLARGHGYTF
size: -; D: TRBD2; J: TRBJ2-7; V: TRBV10-3; DNA: TGTGCCATCCGAGGAGGGCTAGCGGGGGCCACTAAATCCTACGAGCAGTACTTC; CDR3: CAIRGGLAGATKSYEQYF
size: -; D: -; J: TRBJ1-1; V: TRBV5-1; DNA: TGCGCCAGCAGCTTGGATTCCGCTGAAGCTTTCTTT; CDR3: CASSLDSAEAFF